The rows below give T cell receptor beta chains drawn from one sample of a study of shared clonotypes between healthy human individuals. Some clones are missing from TCRdb's copy, which holds only in-frame ones; the method was immunoSEQ multiplex PCR. Here the sample spans about 2 million clones, about 95% being singletons. Sample: naive CD8+ T cells sorted from blood. The source of these receptors is a man in his late teens or twenties in good health. Each CDR3 is given without its conserved first and last residue. Fields, in order: J gene, V gene, CDR3 protein.

J gene: TRBJ1-1; V gene: TRBV9; CDR3 protein: ASSVGVINTEAF
J gene: TRBJ2-7; V gene: TRBV28; CDR3 protein: AVNQRETYEQY
J gene: TRBJ2-4; V gene: TRBV14; CDR3 protein: ASSRTALAKNIQY
J gene: TRBJ2-7; V gene: TRBV15; CDR3 protein: ATSRDRGGYEQY
J gene: TRBJ2-5; V gene: TRBV14; CDR3 protein: ASSQGAWEETQY
J gene: TRBJ1-2; V gene: TRBV19; CDR3 protein: ASSIEAASNYGYT
J gene: TRBJ1-1; V gene: TRBV6-6; CDR3 protein: ASSFPGGKRTEAF
J gene: TRBJ2-7; V gene: TRBV9; CDR3 protein: ASSAGLAATYEQY
J gene: TRBJ2-5; V gene: TRBV4-1; CDR3 protein: ASSQDGTSYQETQY
J gene: TRBJ2-2; V gene: TRBV2; CDR3 protein: ASRYGGGELF
J gene: TRBJ2-1; V gene: TRBV6-5; CDR3 protein: ASSYGGSYNEQF
J gene: TRBJ2-7; V gene: TRBV21-1; CDR3 protein: AERNGTPYEQY
J gene: TRBJ1-1; V gene: TRBV6-5; CDR3 protein: ASSATGGTEAF
J gene: TRBJ2-7; V gene: TRBV4-3; CDR3 protein: ASSQSGGITYEQY
J gene: TRBJ2-5; V gene: TRBV10-2; CDR3 protein: ASSLSGTTGETQY
J gene: TRBJ2-1; V gene: TRBV10-1; CDR3 protein: ASSRTGYDEQF
J gene: TRBJ1-3; V gene: TRBV10-3; CDR3 protein: AISEGAGSSGNTIY